These 17 T cell receptor beta chains originate from one sample sequenced in a study of shared clonotypes between healthy human individuals. Using immunoSEQ multiplex PCR, the repertoire was profiled, and TCRdb retains in-frame clones only, with some absent. Of 650,000 to 700,000 clones detected, around 90% appear once; the ten largest clones hold about 34%. Sequencing was performed on memory CD8+ T cells from PBMCs. Subset of the sample: CD45RO+ cells pooled with CCR7-negative TemRA cells. All receptors derive from a man younger than 35 in good health. Some clones in this sample may be carry-over from other donors' samples.

This clone appeared a few times. The chain combines TRBV21-1 with TRBJ2-7; the listed D gene, TRBD2, was not tested against the DNA. TRBV21-1 counts as a pseudogene. The CDR3 runs 15 residues. The DNA for the CDR3 is TGTGCCAGCAGCAGTCCTAGGAGGCGTTCTTACGAGCAGTACTTC. It codes for CASSSPRRRSYEQYF.

The rearrangement links TRBV7-3 to TRBJ2-5; 9 nucleotides match TRBD2. After removal of 0 bases from V and 2 bases from J, the junction contained 4 bases not matched to a gene. CDR3 length: 16 amino acids. Germline V gene data show CDR1 as SGHTA and CDR2 as FQGTGA. The chain's CDR3 is CASSLTKLAGQETQYF. CDR3 sequence (DNA): TGTGCCAGCAGCTTAACGAAGCTAGCGGGGCAAGAGACCCAGTACTTC.

The V call is TRBV2, the J call TRBJ2-7; D perhaps matches TRBD1 (5 bases). Germline CDR1 is SNHLY and CDR2 is FYNNEI. The CDR3 sequence is 13 residues long. Between the trimmed V and J ends, which lost 7 bases and 1 base, there was a span of 11 bases. The CDR3 bases are TGTGCCAGCACGGTGACAGAATCCTACGAGCAGTACTTC. It translates to CASTVTESYEQYF.

This chain joins TRBV19 and TRBJ2-1; D is unclear. V was cut by 4 bases and J by 4 bases, with 5 bases left in between. Germline assignment: CDR1 LNHDA and CDR2 SQIVND (reference sequence). This CDR3 is 12 amino acids long. CDR3 sequence reads: CASSNPYNEQFF. In DNA, the CDR3 is TGTGCCAGTAGTAACCCTTACAATGAGCAGTTCTTC.

The gene calls are TRBV27 and TRBJ1-1, with TRBD1 matching over 7 bases. CDR3 length: 14 amino acids. The trim removed 6 bases at V and 4 bases at J, leaving 8 bases unmatched. Germline V gives CDR1 MNHEY, CDR2 SMNVEV (reference sequence). CDR3 in amino acids: CASSLDRVSTEAFF. The CDR3 DNA follows: TGTGCCAGCAGCCTCGACAGGGTTAGCACTGAAGCTTTCTTT.

The chain recombines TRBV11-2 with TRBJ2-1; D remains unclear. Germline-derived CDR1 and CDR2 are SGHAT and FQNNGV. Trimming left V 2 bases short and J 0 bases short, with 17 bases between. The CDR3 loop spans 18 amino acids. The CDR3 loop is CASSLTRVTRRSYNEQFF. CDR3 sequence (DNA): TGTGCCAGCAGCTTAACACGAGTTACTCGGCGCTCCTACAATGAGCAGTTCTTC.

The chain has TRBV25-1 and TRBJ2-1; no firm D call. V dropped 3 bases and J dropped 9 bases, with 12 bases sitting between them. This CDR3 comprises 13 residues. Germline CDR1 MGHDK, CDR2 SYGVNS. CDR3 amino acids: CASSDSHYSEQFF. DNA of the CDR3: TGTGCCAGCAGTGATTCCCATTACTCTGAGCAGTTCTTC.

The J gene is TRBJ2-7, the V gene TRBV5-1, with D possibly matching TRBD2 (7 bases). The germline V gene encodes CDR1 SGHRS and CDR2 YFSETQ. V was cut by 4 bases and J by 5 bases, with 22 bases left in between. There are 16 residues in the CDR3. The CDR3 loop reads CASSVHWGGWSNEQYF. The CDR3 region has the DNA TGCGCCAGCAGCGTACATTGGGGGGGCTGGTCGAACGAGCAGTACTTC.

As DNA, the CDR3 is TGTGCCAGCAGCAATCGACTAGCGGGAGCTCTTGAGACCCAGTACTTC. As protein: CASSNRLAGALETQYF. V usage is TRBV7-8 and J usage is TRBJ2-5; the match to TRBD2 covers 12 bases. The germline CDR1 and CDR2 sequences are SGHVS and FQNEAQ. This CDR3 is 16 amino acids long. V dropped 5 bases and J dropped 5; count of bases not matched to a gene: 9.

The rearrangement links TRBV29-1 to TRBJ2-7, with 9 bases lining up with TRBD1. V lost 6 bases to trimming and J lost 4 bases; unmatched junction nucleotides: 10. The CDR3 is made up of 14 amino acids. Germline V gene data show CDR1 as SQVTM and CDR2 as ANQGSEA. The CDR3: CSVGRGQGQYEQYF. CDR3 DNA sequence: TGCAGCGTGGGCAGGGGACAGGGACAATACGAGCAGTACTTC.

The chain uses TRBV28 and TRBJ2-3; D call uncertain. This CDR3 region has 16 residues. CDR1 MDHEN and CDR2 SYDVKM come from the germline V gene. Trimming pared 3 bases from V and 0 bases from J, leaving 13 bases between. CDR3 bases: TGTGCCAGCAGTTTGCGTCACCTCCGGAGCACAGATACGCAGTATTTT. This gives the protein CASSLRHLRSTDTQYF. Drawing the rest from reference TRBV28 and TRBJ2-3, the complete variable domain is DVKVTQSSRYLVKRTGEKVFLECVQDMDHENMFWYRQDPGLGLRLIYFSYDVKMKEKGDIPEGYSVSREKKERFSLILESASTNQTSMYLCASSLRHLRSTDTQYFGPGTRLTVL.

A note on this clone: This specimen includes other DNA sequences encoding the same CDR3. This chain joins TRBV4-2 and TRBJ1-1; weak D call: TRBD1 (5 bases). V lost 3 bases and J lost 4, with 9 bases in between. Germline loops: CDR1 LGHNA, CDR2 YNFKEQ. This CDR3 has 13 amino acids. CDR3 bases: TGTGCCAGCAGCCAGGGGCTGTCCACTGAAGCTTTCTTT. This encodes CASSQGLSTEAFF.

The chain links TRBV11-2 to TRBJ2-2, with D possibly matching TRBD2 (5 bases). Per the germline V gene, CDR1 is SGHAT and CDR2 is FQNNGV. The CDR3 loop spans 15 amino acids. With 2 bases removed from V and 5 bases from J, the gap between germline ends came to 12 bases. Here the CDR3 reads CASSLFRGWTGELFF. The CDR3 nucleotides read TGTGCCAGCAGCTTATTCCGGGGTTGGACCGGGGAGCTGTTTTTT.

The chain has TRBV7-8 and TRBJ2-7; D is ambiguous. The V end lost 6 bases, the J end lost 6 bases, and 12 bases lay between the germline ends. The CDR3 has 12 amino acids. Germline CDR1 reads SGHVS; CDR2 reads FQNEAQ. Here the CDR3 reads CASSYNRLEQYF. DNA of the CDR3: TGTGCCAGCAGTTATAACCGACTCGAGCAGTACTTC.

The chain recombines TRBV28 with TRBJ2-1, with 13 nucleotides matching TRBD2. J was trimmed by 2 bases and V by 8 bases; bases with no gene match: 3. This CDR3 is 15 amino acids long. Germline assignment: CDR1 MDHEN and CDR2 SYDVKM. For the CDR3, the DNA is TGTGCCAGCGAGGGACTAGCGGGACCCTACAATGAGCAGTTCTTC. This translates into CASEGLAGPYNEQFF.

This chain uses TRBV7-9 with TRBJ1-1; no definite D call. The CDR3 has 14 amino acids. Germline assignment: CDR1 SEHNR and CDR2 FQNEAQ (reference sequence). V was trimmed by 5 bases and J by 0 bases, leaving 10 bases between them. Here the CDR3 reads CASSQESMNTEAFF. For the CDR3, the DNA is TGTGCCAGCAGCCAAGAGTCGATGAACACTGAAGCTTTCTTT.

The chain uses TRBV28 and TRBJ1-1, with TRBD1 matching over 7 bases. The CDR3 is 15 residues long. Germline V CDR1 and CDR2: MDHEN, SYDVKM. J lost 5 bases, V lost 3 bases, and 9 bases had no gene match. The CDR3: CASSLWRGRYTEAFF. CDR3 in DNA: TGTGCCAGCAGTTTGTGGAGGGGGCGGTATACTGAAGCTTTCTTT. Full variable domain (missing parts from reference TRBV28 and TRBJ1-1): DVKVTQSSRYLVKRTGEKVFLECVQDMDHENMFWYRQDPGLGLRLIYFSYDVKMKEKGDIPEGYSVSREKKERFSLILESASTNQTSMYLCASSLWRGRYTEAFFGQGTRLTVV.